Below, 12 T cell receptor beta chains from the same sample are listed, as sequenced in a study of T cell responses to AZD1222 COVID-19 vaccine. Libraries were prepared by immunoSEQ multiplex PCR; TCRdb keeps only in-frame clonotypes and omits some of them. The sample consists of about 120,000 clones, approximately 91% of them appearing once. The sample was peripheral blood, taken on day 0 of AZD1222 vaccination. Source of these receptors: an adult in good health.

The V gene is TRBV4-2, the J gene TRBJ1-3; D is perhaps TRBD1 (5 bases). This CDR3 has 15 residues. The germline V and J ends were trimmed by 4 bases and 0 bases, with 10 bases remaining between them. CDR1 is LGHNA, CDR2 YNFKEQ, per germline. CDR3 sequence: CASSRDGNSGNTIYF. For the CDR3, the DNA is TGTGCCAGCAGCCGGGACGGGAACTCTGGAAACACCATATATTTT.

The genes are TRBV19 and TRBJ1-6, with 11 bases identical to TRBD1. After removal of 9 bases from V and 9 bases from J, the junction contained 10 bases not matched to a gene. Germline V CDR1 and CDR2: LNHDA, SQIVND (reference sequence). The CDR3 covers 15 residues. CDR3 DNA sequence: TGTGCCAGCCGAGGACAGGGGGCCGGGTTTTCACCCCTCCACTTT. The encoded protein is CASRGQGAGFSPLHF.

The V gene is TRBV11-2, the J gene TRBJ1-1; TRBD1 matches 10 bases. The germline gives CDR1 SGHAT, CDR2 FQNNGV. V trimming: 4 bases; J trimming: 1 base; junction bases outside the gene matches: 3. The CDR3 consists of 15 residues. The CDR3 nucleotides read TGTGCCAGCAGCTCAGGGACAGGGGAGAACACTGAAGCTTTCTTT. It encodes CASSSGTGENTEAFF.

Here the CDR3 DNA reads TGTGCCACCAGTGATTTGTCGTGGCAGGGGAGGGCAGTTGGAAATCAGCCCCAGCATTTT. Amino acids: CATSDLSWQGRAVGNQPQHF. The J gene is TRBJ1-5, the V gene TRBV24-1, with D possibly being TRBD1 (6 bases). The V gene lost 0 bases and the J gene lost 4 bases, with 24 bases spanning the gap. The CDR3 runs to 20 residues. Germline lookup yields CDR1 KGHDR and CDR2 SFDVKD.

The CDR3 nucleotides read TGTGCCAGCAGTTTAAGCAGAAATAGCAATCAGCCCCAGCATTTT. Translating gives CASSLSRNSNQPQHF. This chain connects TRBV27 to TRBJ1-5; D is ambiguous. CDR3 length: 15 residues. Trimming took 2 bases from V and 0 from J, leaving 8 bases between them. The V gene's germline CDR1 is MNHEY and CDR2 SMNVEV (reference sequence).

The genes are TRBV11-3 and TRBJ2-5; no clear D. The V end was cut by 4 bases, the J end by 1 base, with 10 bases between. CDR1 is SGHNT, CDR2 YENEEA, per germline. The CDR3 consists of 14 residues. The CDR3 sequence: CASSSMEGQETQYF. CDR3 sequence (DNA): TGTGCCAGCAGCTCCATGGAAGGCCAAGAGACCCAGTACTTC.

This clone was detected once. This rearrangement joins TRBV6-2 or TRBV6-3 to TRBJ1-2; 9 nucleotides align to TRBD1. V lost 6 bases, J lost 4 bases, and 12 bases stayed unmatched. The CDR3 extends over 16 amino acids. Germline CDR1 is MNHEY and CDR2 is SVGEGT. CDR3 sequence reads: CASSRTGAKDLYGYTF. The DNA of the CDR3 is TGTGCCAGCAGCCGGACAGGGGCAAAGGACCTCTATGGCTACACCTTC.

In this sample, this clone turned up once. V usage is TRBV5-6 and J usage is TRBJ1-2; 12 bases align to TRBD1. The CDR3 consists of 19 residues. Germline V gives CDR1 SGHDT, CDR2 YYEEEE. V shed 2 bases and J 4 bases; nucleotides not matched to a gene: 15. CDR3 region: CASSFNPTGTGGAGYGYTF. Written as DNA, the CDR3 is TGTGCCAGCAGCTTTAACCCTACCGGGACAGGGGGCGCCGGCTATGGCTACACCTTC.

The J gene is TRBJ2-3, the V gene TRBV6-5; unclear D gene. Trimming left V 2 bases short and J 0 bases short, with 9 bases between. Looked up from germline, CDR1 is MNHEY and CDR2 is SVGAGI. The CDR3 extends over 15 amino acids. The CDR3 DNA is TGTGCCAGCAGTTACGGGCGAACTAGCACAGATACGCAGTATTTT. It specifies CASSYGRTSTDTQYF.

The rearrangement uses TRBV5-8 and TRBJ1-5, with D unclear. The ends were cut back, 0 bases at V and 11 bases at J, with 6 bases in the middle. The germline CDR1 and CDR2 sequences are SGHTS and YDEGEE. The CDR3 spans 11 residues. The CDR3 spells CASSLGRAQHF. CDR3 in DNA: TGTGCCAGCAGCTTGGGTCGGGCCCAGCATTTT.

This rearrangement joins TRBV11-3 to TRBJ1-1; D perhaps matches TRBD1 (5 bases). This CDR3 is 13 amino acids long. Trimming removed 5 bases at V and 2 bases at J, with 9 bases between. Germline-derived CDR1 and CDR2 are SGHNT and YENEEA. CDR3 amino acids: CASSPGGNTEAFF. The CDR3 region has the DNA TGTGCCAGCAGCCCGGGGGGAAACACTGAAGCTTTCTTT.

The gene calls are TRBV14 and TRBJ1-6, with D uncertain. V dropped 4 bases and J dropped 1 base, with 14 bases sitting between them. CDR1 is SGHDN and CDR2 is FVKESK in the germline V gene. The CDR3 covers 17 residues. CDR3 DNA: TGTGCCAGCAGCCTCTCCATCCTCGGGTCCTATAATTCACCCCTCCACTTT. It yields the protein CASSLSILGSYNSPLHF.